This T cell receptor beta chain was retrieved from a study of blood T cells in healthy people across ages (dated by TCRdb to 2013 to 2016). With respect to the entire study: In model experiments, roughly one uniquely barcoded TCR beta cDNA molecule per two T cells was captured by template switching. Using deep sequencing normalized with unique cDNA molecular identifiers, the study measured how TCR beta repertoire diversity changes with age. The donors were split into four age groups: young (average about 15 years), middle-aged (about 40), aged (over 55) and long-lived (roughly 88). To avoid experimental bias, donors of different ages were distributed randomly across sequencing lanes. For two donors (one aged 18 to 30 and one aged 80 or older), the study analyzed two additional independent replicas of 1 million unique cDNA reads from the same blood draw.

V is trimmed back by 5 bases and J by 1 base, and the junction contains 8 bases that no gene match accounts for. CDR1 and CDR2 (MGHRA, YSYEKL) derive from the germline V gene. The CDR3 runs 15 residues from the cysteine to the phenylalanine. CDR3 DNA only is kept here, 45 bases in frame from base 1. A word on this clonotype: It lacks a known antigen. No quality values exist for individual bases; no much larger clone is one base distant.

To prepare the library, 5' RACE was applied. The instrument was an Illumina HiSeq 2500. A second PCR of roughly 7 to 11 cycles was performed with a sample-barcoded 5' primer and a J-beta primer mix. A template-switch 5' adaptor carrying 12 random nucleotides introduced a unique molecular identifier onto each TCR beta cDNA molecule. Each sample yielded at least 2.5 million CDR3-containing paired-end reads. First-strand cDNA synthesis was performed from all RNA using the Mint cDNA synthesis kit, with priming by a TRBC-specific oligonucleotide. Following uracil-DNA glycosylase treatment, a first 18-cycle PCR with universal primers M1SS and BC2_uni_R was performed on all cDNA. In the paper's pipeline: Normalization of each sample was performed by random selection of 1 million high-quality reads, each carrying a distinct molecular identifier. Instead of being binned into consensus sequences, reads with shared molecular identifiers were discarded. MiTCR, run with a Q25 quality threshold and the strictest error-elimination algorithm, handled CDR3 identification, clonotype clustering and error correction. A nonparametric unseen species model using Euler transformation provided a lower-bound estimate of total TCR beta diversity. TCRdb handled the public reads itself, with Q25 trimming in fastp and clone calling in MiXCR, and kept productive beta chains. Rows matching on CDR3 protein sequence are summarized as one entry with the most common DNA and genes. The V and J calls follow TCRdb's processing rather than the paper's. The table for this sample lists 500,000 to 700,000 distinct CDR3 sequences; approximately 30% of them were counted only once. The ten largest clonotypes hold 15% to 19% of the sample.

Donors were a few dozen systemically healthy Caucasian individuals from Russia aged about 6 to 100 years. About 10 milliliters of peripheral blood were drawn from each donor into EDTA-treated Vacutainer tubes. Ficoll-Paque density-gradient centrifugation was used to isolate PBMCs, with at least 7 million obtained per sample. Trizol reagent was used to extract total RNA from the PBMCs, yielding at least 6 micrograms per sample. Naive CD45RAhigh/CD27high T cell percentages were measured by flow cytometry on a PBMC aliquot from every donor. Broader findings and caveats from the paper: Total diversity estimates from one million sequenced T cells were considered lower bounds and underestimates. Bulk unsorted PBMC profiling prevented conclusive comparison of naive and antigen-experienced compartments. Observed TCR beta diversity per million T cells fell roughly linearly with age, and a significant reduction was already apparent by age roughly 40. Compared with the aged group, the long-lived group had more naive CD4+ T cells, fewer expanded clones and increased TCR diversity, a pattern suggesting age selection. Observed TCR beta diversity correlated strongly with the percentage of naive T cells measured by flow cytometry. Because donor CMV infection status was unknown, age-related changes in expanded clonotypes were potentially confounded.

In this chain, TRBV4-1 is recombined with TRBJ2-7, and 7 junction bases match TRBD1. Sequencing was done on a sample of blood. This clonotype was sampled from a woman older than 75 in good health. The nucleotide sequence reads TGCGCCAGCAGCTTTCAGACAGGGCTATCCTACGAGCAGTACTTC. It codes for CASSFQTGLSYEQYF.